The 21 T cell receptor beta chains presented below share a single source sample, sequenced in a study of blood T cell repertoires in COVID-19. Data came from immunoSEQ multiplex PCR; TCRdb stores just in-frame clones and leaves some out. Of about 340,000 clones in the sample, 83% were seen once. The specimen sequenced was peripheral blood. The origin of the receptors is a man between 25 and 39 years old with active or convalescent COVID-19.

This chain links TRBV13 with TRBJ2-7; D gene ambiguous. Deletions cut 5 bases from V and 0 bases from J, with 8 bases between. Germline lookup yields CDR1 PRHDT and CDR2 FYEKMQ (reference sequence). The CDR3 is made up of 13 amino acids. In DNA form, the CDR3 reads TGTGCCAGCAGCCCCTCCTTCTCCTACGAGCAGTACTTC. It specifies CASSPSFSYEQYF. The whole variable domain, filled in from reference TRBV13 and TRBJ2-7, reads AAGVIQSPRHLIKEKRETATLKCYPIPRHDTVYWYQQGPGQDPQFLISFYEKMQSDKGSIPDRFSAQQFSDYHSELNMSSLELGDSALYFCASSPSFSYEQYFGPGTRLTVT.

V and J are TRBV27 and TRBJ2-7; D may be TRBD2 (6 bases). V shed 6 bases and J shed 4 bases, with 22 bases lying between them. CDR1 is MNHEY, CDR2 SMNVEV, per germline (reference sequence). CDR3 length equals 16 residues. The DNA of the CDR3 is TGTGCCAGCAGACCCTTCGCCACCGGAGGGGCTTACGAGCAGTACTTC. Translation: CASRPFATGGAYEQYF.

V gene TRBV4-3 combines with J gene TRBJ2-5; possibly TRBD1 for D (6 bases). CDR3 length equals 14 residues. Germline lookup yields CDR1 LGHNA and CDR2 YSLEER. V dropped 5 bases and J dropped 3 bases, with 13 bases sitting between them. The CDR3 coding sequence is TGCGCCAGCAGCTCGGGACACAATAAAGAGACCCAGTACTTC. It encodes CASSSGHNKETQYF.

The CDR3 reads CAISESTSGGAETQYF. The CDR3 nucleotides are TGTGCCATCAGTGAGTCGACTAGCGGGGGGGCGGAGACCCAGTACTTC. V gene TRBV10-3 combines with J gene TRBJ2-5; TRBD2 matches at 14 bases. CDR3 length: 16 amino acids. V gave up 0 bases and J gave up 5 bases; unmatched junction bases: 2. The germline CDR1 and CDR2 sequences are ENHRY and SYGVKD.

This rearrangement joins TRBV13 to TRBJ1-1, with 7 nucleotides matching TRBD1. This CDR3 comprises 13 residues. Per germline, CDR1 PRHDT and CDR2 FYEKMQ (reference sequence). With V trimmed by 5 bases and J by 6 bases, 6 bases remained unmatched. DNA for the CDR3: TGTGCCAGCAGCGCACAGGGGCTTGCTGAAGCTTTCTTT. It is translated as CASSAQGLAEAFF.

The CDR3 reads CASSLGHSSNYGYTF. Here the CDR3 DNA reads TGTGCCAGCAGCTTAGGTCACAGTTCTAACTATGGCTACACCTTC. The V gene is TRBV7-2, the J gene TRBJ1-2; D gene uncertain. The germline CDR1 and CDR2 sequences are SGHTA and FQGNSA. The CDR3 runs 15 residues. Deletions cut 1 base from V and 0 bases from J, with 9 bases between.

This clone was counted once. V gene TRBV19 combines with J gene TRBJ1-3, with TRBD1 as a possible D gene (5 bases). Trimming cost V 7 bases and J 1 base, with 8 bases left between them. The CDR3 loop spans 13 amino acids. Germline V lookup: CDR1 LNHDA, CDR2 SQIVND (reference sequence). The CDR3 DNA follows: TGTGCCAGTACTGGGGGGTCTGGAAACACCATATATTTT. It yields the protein CASTGGSGNTIYF.

The rearrangement links TRBV7-2 to TRBJ2-1, with D tentatively TRBD1 (6 bases). In germline, CDR1 is SGHTA, CDR2 FQGNSA. The CDR3 is 14 amino acids. Trimming pared 1 base from V and 8 bases from J, leaving 12 bases between. The CDR3 DNA reads as TGTGCCAGCAGCTTAGGGGGGCAGGGTTATGAGCAGTTCTTC. It specifies CASSLGGQGYEQFF.

The chain couples TRBV3-1 (or the pseudogene TRBV3-2) to TRBJ2-5; TRBD2 might be the D (6 bases). CDR3 length: 13 amino acids. Trimming took 4 bases from V and 5 from J, leaving 11 bases between them. Germline V gene lookup returns CDR1 LGHDT and CDR2 YNNKEL (reference sequence). The CDR3 sequence: CASSLTRGETQYF. The CDR3 nucleotides are TGTGCCAGCAGCCTGACTAGAGGGGAGACCCAGTACTTC.

The chain combines TRBV15 with TRBJ2-1, with D possibly matching TRBD1 (6 bases). The V gene's germline CDR1 is LNHNV and CDR2 YYDKDF (reference sequence). V was clipped by 0 bases and J by 5 bases, with 11 bases between them. CDR3 length equals 15 residues. DNA of the CDR3: TGTGCCACCAGCAGAGAGGAGGACAGAAACAATGAGCAGTTCTTC. Protein product: CATSREEDRNNEQFF.

The chain links TRBV30 to TRBJ2-5, with 7 bases identical to TRBD2. In germline, CDR1 is GTSNPN, CDR2 SVGIG (reference sequence). The J segment lost 1 base and the V segment lost 5 bases, leaving 7 bases of the junction unmatched. This CDR3 is built from 14 residues. CDR3 residues: CAWARGEGQETQYF. CDR3 coding DNA: TGTGCCTGGGCGAGAGGGGAGGGCCAAGAGACCCAGTACTTC.

The chain combines TRBV24-1 with TRBJ2-7, with 9 bases that match TRBD1. In germline, CDR1 is KGHDR, CDR2 SFDVKD. Trimming at V came to 9 bases and at J to 3 bases, leaving 5 bases not matched to a gene. CDR3 length equals 13 residues. Written as DNA, the CDR3 is TGTGCCACCGTCCGGACAGGGGACTACGAGCAGTACTTC. Translation: CATVRTGDYEQYF.

The chain employs TRBV6-2 or TRBV6-3 and TRBJ1-1, with D hard to call. The CDR3 is 11 residues long. V lost 5 bases and J 5 bases, leaving 6 bases between the germline ends. Germline lookup yields CDR1 MNHEY and CDR2 SVGEGT. As DNA, the CDR3 is TGTGCCAGCAGTCGGAGAACTGAAGCTTTCTTT. It yields the protein CASSRRTEAFF.

The chain recombines TRBV19 with TRBJ1-5, with TRBD1 identical over 9 bases. This CDR3 is 13 amino acids long. Trimming cost V 7 bases and J 7 bases; bases outside gene matches: 5. Per the germline V gene, CDR1 is LNHDA and CDR2 is SQIVND (reference sequence). CDR3 residues: CASTGDRDQPQHF. The CDR3 bases are TGTGCCAGTACCGGGGACAGGGACCAGCCCCAGCATTTT.

J is TRBJ2-1 and V is TRBV7-8, with D possibly being TRBD2 (5 bases). This CDR3 has 16 amino acids. Trimming shortened V by 3 bases and J by 0 bases, and 12 bases separated the two germline ends. The germline V gene encodes CDR1 SGHVS and CDR2 FQNEAQ. DNA for the CDR3: TGTGCCAGCAGCTTCCTTACGGGAAGCTCCTACAATGAGCAGTTCTTC. This encodes CASSFLTGSSYNEQFF.

The sample holds one count of this clone. The chain recombines TRBV6-4 with TRBJ1-1; no clear D. Germline V gene sequence: CDR1 MRHNA, CDR2 SNTAGT. Trimming removed 3 bases from V and 5 bases from J, with 10 bases in between. The CDR3 has 13 residues. The CDR3 loop is CASSEGSRTEAFF. In DNA, the CDR3 is TGTGCCAGCAGTGAGGGGAGCCGGACTGAAGCTTTCTTT.

This rearrangement joins TRBV9 to TRBJ2-2; 12 bases align to TRBD2. The CDR3 covers 16 residues. Germline V gene lookup returns CDR1 SGDLS and CDR2 YYNGEE. Trimming at V came to 3 bases and at J to 6 bases, leaving 6 bases not matched to a gene. The chain's CDR3 is CASSGLLAGGPGELFF. The CDR3, as DNA: TGTGCCAGCAGCGGATTGCTAGCGGGAGGGCCCGGGGAGCTGTTTTTT.

This sequence joins TRBV5-1 and TRBJ2-5, with 7 bases matching TRBD2. Germline values: CDR1 SGHRS, CDR2 YFSETQ. The CDR3 consists of 15 residues. V lost 0 bases to trimming and J lost 4 bases; unmatched junction nucleotides: 6. Here the CDR3 reads CASSLVGGRGETQYF. DNA of the CDR3: TGCGCCAGCAGCTTGGTTGGCGGGAGAGGAGAGACCCAGTACTTC.

This clone was detected only a few times. The chain has TRBV9 and TRBJ1-2, with 7 bases lining up with TRBD1. The CDR3 is 15 residues long. V dropped 3 bases and J dropped 2; count of bases not matched to a gene: 7. Germline CDR1 is SGDLS and CDR2 is YYNGEE. The CDR3 coding sequence is TGTGCCAGCAGCGCGAGGTTACAGGGGAACTATGGCTACACCTTC. Its protein product is CASSARLQGNYGYTF.

The chain joins TRBV9 to TRBJ1-2; D is possibly TRBD1 (5 bases). Germline CDR1 is SGDLS and CDR2 is YYNGEE. The CDR3 is 12 residues long. V was trimmed by 3 bases and J by 8 bases, leaving 11 bases between them. CDR3 protein: CASSALGGGYTF. CDR3 nucleotides: TGTGCCAGCAGCGCCCTGGGGGGAGGCTACACCTTC.

The V call is TRBV6-1, the J call TRBJ2-7, with D hard to call. From germline, CDR1 is MNHNS and CDR2 SASEGT. Trimming cost V 3 bases and J 0 bases, with 6 bases left between them. The CDR3 totals 13 residues. The DNA for the CDR3 is TGTGCCAGCAGTGAGTACTCCTCCTACGAGCAGTACTTC. Protein: CASSEYSSYEQYF.